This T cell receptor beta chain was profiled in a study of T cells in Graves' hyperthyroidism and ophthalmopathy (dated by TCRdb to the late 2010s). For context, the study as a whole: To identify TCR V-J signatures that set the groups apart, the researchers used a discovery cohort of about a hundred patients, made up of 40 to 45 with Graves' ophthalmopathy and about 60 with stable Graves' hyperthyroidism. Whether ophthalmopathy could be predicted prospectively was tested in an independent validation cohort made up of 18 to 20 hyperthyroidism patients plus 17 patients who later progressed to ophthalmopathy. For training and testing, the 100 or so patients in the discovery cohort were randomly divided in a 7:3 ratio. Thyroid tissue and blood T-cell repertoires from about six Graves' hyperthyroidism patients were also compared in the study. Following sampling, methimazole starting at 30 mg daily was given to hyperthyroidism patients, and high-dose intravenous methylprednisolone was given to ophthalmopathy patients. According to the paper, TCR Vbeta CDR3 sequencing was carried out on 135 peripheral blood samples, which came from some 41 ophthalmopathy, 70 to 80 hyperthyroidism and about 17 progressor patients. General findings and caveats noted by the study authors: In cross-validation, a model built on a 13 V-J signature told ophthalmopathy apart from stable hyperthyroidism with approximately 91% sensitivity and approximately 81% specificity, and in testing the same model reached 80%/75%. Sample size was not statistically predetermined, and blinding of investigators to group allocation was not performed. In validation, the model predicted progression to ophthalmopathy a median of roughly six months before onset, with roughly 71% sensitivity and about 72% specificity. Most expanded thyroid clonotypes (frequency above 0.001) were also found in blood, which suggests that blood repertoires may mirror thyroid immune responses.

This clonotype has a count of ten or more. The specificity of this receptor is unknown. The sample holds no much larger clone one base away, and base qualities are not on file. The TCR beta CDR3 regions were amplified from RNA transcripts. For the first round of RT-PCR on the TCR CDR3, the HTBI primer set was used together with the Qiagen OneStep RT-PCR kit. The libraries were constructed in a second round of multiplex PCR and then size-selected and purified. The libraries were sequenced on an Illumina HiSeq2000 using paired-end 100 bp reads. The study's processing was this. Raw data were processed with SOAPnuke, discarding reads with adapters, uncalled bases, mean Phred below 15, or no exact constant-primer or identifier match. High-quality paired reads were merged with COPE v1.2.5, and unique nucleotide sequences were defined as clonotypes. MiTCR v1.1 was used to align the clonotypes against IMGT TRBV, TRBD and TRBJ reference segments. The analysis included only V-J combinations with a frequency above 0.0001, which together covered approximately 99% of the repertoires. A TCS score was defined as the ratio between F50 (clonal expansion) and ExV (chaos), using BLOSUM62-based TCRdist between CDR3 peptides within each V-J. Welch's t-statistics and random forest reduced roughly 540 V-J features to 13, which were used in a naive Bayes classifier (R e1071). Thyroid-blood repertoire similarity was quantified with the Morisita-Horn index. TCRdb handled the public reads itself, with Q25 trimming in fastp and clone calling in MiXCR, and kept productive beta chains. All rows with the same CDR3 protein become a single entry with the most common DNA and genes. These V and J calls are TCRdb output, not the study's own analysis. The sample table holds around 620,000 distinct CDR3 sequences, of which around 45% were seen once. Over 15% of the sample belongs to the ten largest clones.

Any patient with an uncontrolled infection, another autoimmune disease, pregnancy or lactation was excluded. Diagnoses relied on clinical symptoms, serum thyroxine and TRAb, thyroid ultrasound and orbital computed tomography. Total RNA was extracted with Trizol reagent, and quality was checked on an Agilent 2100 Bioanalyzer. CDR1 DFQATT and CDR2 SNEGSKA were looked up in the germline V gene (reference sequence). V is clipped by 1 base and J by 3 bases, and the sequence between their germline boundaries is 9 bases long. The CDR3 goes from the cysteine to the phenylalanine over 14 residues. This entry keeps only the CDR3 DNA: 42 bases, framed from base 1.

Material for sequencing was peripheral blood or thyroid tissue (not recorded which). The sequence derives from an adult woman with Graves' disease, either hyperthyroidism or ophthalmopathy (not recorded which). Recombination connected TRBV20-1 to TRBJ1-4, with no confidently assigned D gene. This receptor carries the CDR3 CSARGHLPNEKLFF. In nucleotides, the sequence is TGCAGTGCTAGAGGACATCTCCCTAATGAAAAACTGTTTTTT.